The sequence of this T cell receptor beta chain was determined in a study of blood T cell repertoires in COVID-19. Libraries were prepared by immunoSEQ multiplex PCR; TCRdb keeps only in-frame clonotypes and omits some of them. Of about 180,000 clones in the sample, roughly 88% are singletons; the top ten hold 9.5% to 12%. Germline V lookup: CDR1 LGHNA, CDR2 YNFKEQ. The CDR3 runs 15 residues. The V end lost 0 bases, the J end lost 7 bases, and 15 bases lay between the germline ends. The sample comprised peripheral blood. The clonotype originates from a human donor with active or convalescent COVID-19. The donor label of this sample is uncertain. V is TRBV4-2 and J is TRBJ1-2; TRBD1 might be the D (5 bases). The CDR3 coding sequence is TGTGCCAGCAGCCAAGACACACAGGCCCCCCGTGGCTACACCTTC. Translation: CASSQDTQAPRGYTF.